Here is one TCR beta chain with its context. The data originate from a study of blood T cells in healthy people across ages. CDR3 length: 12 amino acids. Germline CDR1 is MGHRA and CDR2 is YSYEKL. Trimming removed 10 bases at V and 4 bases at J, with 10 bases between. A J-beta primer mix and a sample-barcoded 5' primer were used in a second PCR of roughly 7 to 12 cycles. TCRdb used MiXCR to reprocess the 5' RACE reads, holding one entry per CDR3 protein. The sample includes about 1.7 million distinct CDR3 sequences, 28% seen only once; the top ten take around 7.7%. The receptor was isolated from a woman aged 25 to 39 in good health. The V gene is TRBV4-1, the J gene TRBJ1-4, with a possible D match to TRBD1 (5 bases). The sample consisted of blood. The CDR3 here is CATGRSNEKLFF. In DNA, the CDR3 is TGCGCCACGGGACGGAGTAATGAAAAACTGTTTTTT.